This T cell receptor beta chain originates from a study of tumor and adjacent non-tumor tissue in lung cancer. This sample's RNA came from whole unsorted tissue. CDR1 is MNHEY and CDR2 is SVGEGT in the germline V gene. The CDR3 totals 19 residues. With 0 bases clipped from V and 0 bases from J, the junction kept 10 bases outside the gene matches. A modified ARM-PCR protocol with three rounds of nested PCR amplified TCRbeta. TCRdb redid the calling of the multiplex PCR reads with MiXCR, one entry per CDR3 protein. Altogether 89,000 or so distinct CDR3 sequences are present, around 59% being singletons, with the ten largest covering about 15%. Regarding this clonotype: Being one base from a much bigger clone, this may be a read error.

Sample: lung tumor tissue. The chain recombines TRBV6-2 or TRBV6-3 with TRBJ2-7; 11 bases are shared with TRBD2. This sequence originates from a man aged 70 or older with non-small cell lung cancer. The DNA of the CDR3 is TGTGCCAGCAGTTACTCCCTAGCGGGAGGACAAACCATCTCCTACGAGCAGTACTTC. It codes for CASSYSLAGGQTISYEQYF.